This TCR beta chain was sequenced in a study of blood T cell repertoires in COVID-19. Study-wide context: Material from acute and convalescent COVID-19 was sourced from the United States, Italy and Spain. PBMCs, B-cell-depleted T cells, or T cells were the source of the cDNA or gDNA that made up the material.

The CDR3 covers 12 residues. Germline V gives CDR1 LGHDT, CDR2 YNNKEL (reference sequence). J gave up 4 bases and V 8 bases, and 4 bases lay outside the gene matches. This table comes from immunoSEQ multiplex PCR, and its TCRdb copy is limited to in-frame clones, with some not included. This table has around 200,000 clones, 75% to 90% appearing once. Everyone who took part was 18 to 89 years old, and they came from 24 US areas. Allocation to cohorts depended on clinical history reported by the participants. The V and J genes are TRBV3-1 (or the pseudogene TRBV3-2) and TRBJ1-2; 7 bases fit TRBD1. This TCR derives from a woman younger than 45 who had been exposed to COVID-19. Sequenced: PBMCs or T cells enriched from blood (not recorded which). The CDR3 is CASQGGSYGYTF. The CDR3 DNA reads TGTGCCAGCCAAGGGGGCAGCTATGGCTACACCTTC.